This T cell receptor (beta chain) was identified in a study of beta chain features in type 1 diabetes. General observations from the study: More deletions and fewer insertions at VDJ junctions were seen in type 1 diabetes patients. Over-representation of high TCR-expressing cells was a possible consequence of cDNA sequencing. Among patients with Type 1 diabetes, TCRB CDR3s were moderately but significantly shorter in every one of the four CD4+ subsets. Healthy donors had naive, central memory and Treg TCRB repertoires that appeared less similar than those seen among patients.

On this clone itself: What it binds is unknown.

Isolated RNA was reverse transcribed in full, so expressed TCRB transcripts were sequenced. Sequencing was performed with immunoSEQ multiplex PCR; in TCRdb, only in-frame clones are kept and a portion is missing. Here the sample spans 310,000 or so clones, 7% to 10% being singletons. The V and J ends lost 5 bases and 6 bases, in that order; junction bases with no gene match: 7. The CDR3 totals 13 residues. Germline V gives CDR1 SNHLY, CDR2 FYNNEI. The chain is built from TRBV2 and TRBJ2-7; 7 bases align to TRBD1. The clonotype originates from a man aged 30 to 45 with type 1 diabetes. The material sequenced was central memory CD4+ T cells from blood. CDR3 sequence reads: CASSLDRVSEQYF. As DNA, the CDR3 is TGTGCCAGCAGTCTTGACAGGGTATCCGAGCAGTACTTC.